The subject of this entry is one TCR beta chain. Its matching antigen is unknown. TCRdb keeps only in-frame clones here, not all; method: immunoSEQ multiplex PCR. Of fewer than 900,000 clones in the sample, roughly nine tenths were seen once. These data are taken from a study of Ad26.COV2.S vaccination and SARS-CoV-2 variants. Study results and limitations: Spike-specific responses of CD8+ and CD4+ T cells were reported to display substantial breadth after vaccination. Placebo recipients showed lower spike-specific TCR breadth than vaccinees.

Germline loops: CDR1 LNHDA, CDR2 SQIVND (reference sequence). The CDR3 is 15 amino acids. With V trimmed by 7 bases and J by 1 base, 7 bases remained unmatched. Treatment: some 20 received Ad26.COV2.S at low or high dose, single or two shots; about 5 received placebo; per-sample allocation not given. Collection of samples fell on day 63 after the first vaccine or placebo injection. Whoever gave the sample was an adult aged 18-55 years in Boston. Its platform was an Ad26 vector, and its expressed antigen was Wuhan-strain SARS-CoV-2 spike. This material consisted of peripheral blood, taken in a trial of Ad26.COV2.S vaccine versus placebo. This chain links TRBV19 with TRBJ2-3, with 8 nucleotides matching TRBD2. The sequence derives from a person between 18 and 65 years old who received the Ad26.COV2.S COVID-19 vaccine or a placebo. The DNA for the CDR3 is TGTGCCAGTACCTCTAGCGGGTTCGGCACAGATACGCAGTATTTT. Amino acids: CASTSSGFGTDTQYF. Using reference TRBV19 and TRBJ2-3 for the parts outside the CDR3, the full variable domain is DGGITQSPKYLFRKEGQNVTLSCEQNLNHDAMYWYRQDPGQGLRLIYYSQIVNDFQKGDIAEGYSVSREKKESFPLTVTSAQKNPTAFYLCASTSSGFGTDTQYFGPGTRLTVL.